This paragraph reports one T cell receptor beta chain. These data originate in a study of blood T cell repertoires in COVID-19. This CDR3 has 15 amino acids. Trimming cost V 6 bases and J 7 bases; bases outside gene matches: 14. Germline V CDR1 and CDR2: MNHNS, SASEGT. Sequencing was performed with immunoSEQ multiplex PCR; in TCRdb, only in-frame clones are kept and a portion is missing. This table holds about 140,000 clones, more than 60% found once. The specimen sequenced was peripheral blood. The chain couples TRBV6-1 to TRBJ2-5; 7 nucleotides agree with TRBD1. The source is an elderly man with acute or convalescent COVID-19. Written as DNA, the CDR3 is TGTGCCAGCAGCTACGACAGGGAACGGAGAGGGACCCAGTACTTC. Amino acids: CASSYDRERRGTQYF.